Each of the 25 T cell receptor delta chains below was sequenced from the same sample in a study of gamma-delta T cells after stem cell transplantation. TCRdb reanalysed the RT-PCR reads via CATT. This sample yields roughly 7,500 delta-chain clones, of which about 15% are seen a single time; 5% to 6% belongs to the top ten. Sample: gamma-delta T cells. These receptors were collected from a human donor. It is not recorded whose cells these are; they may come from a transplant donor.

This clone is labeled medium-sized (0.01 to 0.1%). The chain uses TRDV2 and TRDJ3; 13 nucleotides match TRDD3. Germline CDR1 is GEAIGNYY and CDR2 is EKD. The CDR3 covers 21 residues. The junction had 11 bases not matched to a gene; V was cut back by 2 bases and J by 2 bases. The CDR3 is CACDIRTGGYGWAWDTRQMFF. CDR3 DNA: TGTGCCTGTGACATTCGTACTGGGGGATACGGATGGGCCTGGGACACCCGACAGATGTTTTTC.

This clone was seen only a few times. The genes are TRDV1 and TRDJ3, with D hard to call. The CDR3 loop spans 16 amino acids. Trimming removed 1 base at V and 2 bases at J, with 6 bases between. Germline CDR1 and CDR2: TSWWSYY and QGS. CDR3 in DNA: TGTGCTCTTGGGGAACGCGATACCTGGGACACCCGACAGATGTTTTTC. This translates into CALGERDTWDTRQMFF.

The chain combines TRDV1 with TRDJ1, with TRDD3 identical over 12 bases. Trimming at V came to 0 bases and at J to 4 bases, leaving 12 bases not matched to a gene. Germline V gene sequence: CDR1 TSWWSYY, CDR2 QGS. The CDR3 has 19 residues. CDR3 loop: CALGELGLGDTQLGDKLIF. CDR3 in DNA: TGTGCTCTTGGGGAACTTGGGCTGGGGGATACGCAATTAGGCGATAAACTCATCTTT.

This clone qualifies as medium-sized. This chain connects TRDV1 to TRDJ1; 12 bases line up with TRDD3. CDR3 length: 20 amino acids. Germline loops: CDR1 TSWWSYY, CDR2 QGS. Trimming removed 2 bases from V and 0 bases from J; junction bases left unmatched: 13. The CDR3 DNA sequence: TGTGCTCTTGGGGAAGGTTCCTACTGGGGGATACCCCTTTACACCGATAAACTCATCTTT. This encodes CALGEGSYWGIPLYTDKLIF.

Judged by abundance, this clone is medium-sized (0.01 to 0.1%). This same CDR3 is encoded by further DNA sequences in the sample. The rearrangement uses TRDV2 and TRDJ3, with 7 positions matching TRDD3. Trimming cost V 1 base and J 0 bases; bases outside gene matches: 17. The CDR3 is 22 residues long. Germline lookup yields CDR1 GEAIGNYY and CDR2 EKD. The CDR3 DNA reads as TGTGCCTGTGACACGGTGTCAGGTACTGGGGTCGTAAGCTCCTGGGACACCCGACAGATGTTTTTC. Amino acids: CACDTVSGTGVVSSWDTRQMFF.

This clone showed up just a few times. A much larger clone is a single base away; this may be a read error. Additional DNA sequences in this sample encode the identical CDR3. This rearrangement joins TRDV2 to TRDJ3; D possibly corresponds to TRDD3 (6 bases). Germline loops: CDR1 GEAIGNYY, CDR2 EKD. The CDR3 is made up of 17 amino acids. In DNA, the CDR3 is TGTGCCTGTGTCGCTGTACTGGGCTCCTGGGACACCCGGCAGATGTTTTTC. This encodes CACVAVLGSWDTRQMFF.

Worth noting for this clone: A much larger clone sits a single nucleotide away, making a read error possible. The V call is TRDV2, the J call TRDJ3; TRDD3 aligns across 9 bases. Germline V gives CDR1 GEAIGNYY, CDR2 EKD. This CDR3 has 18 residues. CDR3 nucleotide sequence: TGTGCCTGTGATAGCGGGGGATACATTTCCTGGGACACCCGACAGAAGTTTTTC. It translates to CACDSGGYISWDTRQKFF.

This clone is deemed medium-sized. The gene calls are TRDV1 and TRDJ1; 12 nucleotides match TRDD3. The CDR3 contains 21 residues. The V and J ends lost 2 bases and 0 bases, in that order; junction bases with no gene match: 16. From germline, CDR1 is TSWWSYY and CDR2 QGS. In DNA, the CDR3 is TGTGCTCTTGGGGAAAGCTTTCCCACCCTACTGGGGGATACTTACACCGATAAACTCATCTTT. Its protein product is CALGESFPTLLGDTYTDKLIF.

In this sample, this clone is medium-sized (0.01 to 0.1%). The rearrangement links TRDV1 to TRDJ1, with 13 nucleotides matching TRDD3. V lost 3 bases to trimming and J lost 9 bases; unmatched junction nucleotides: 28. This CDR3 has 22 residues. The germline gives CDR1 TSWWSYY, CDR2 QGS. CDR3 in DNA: TGTGCTCTTGGGGACCGAAGGGACCTTCCTATGGCCAATTACTGGGGGATACGGGAACTCATCTTT. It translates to CALGDRRDLPMANYWGIRELIF.

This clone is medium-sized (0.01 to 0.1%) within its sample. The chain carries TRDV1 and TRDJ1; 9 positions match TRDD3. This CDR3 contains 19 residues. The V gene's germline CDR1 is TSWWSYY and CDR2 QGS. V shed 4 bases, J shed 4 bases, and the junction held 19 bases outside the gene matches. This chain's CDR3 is CALGGDYAWVTGGIDKLIF. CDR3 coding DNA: TGTGCTCTTGGGGGGGACTACGCGTGGGTTACTGGGGGAATCGATAAACTCATCTTT.

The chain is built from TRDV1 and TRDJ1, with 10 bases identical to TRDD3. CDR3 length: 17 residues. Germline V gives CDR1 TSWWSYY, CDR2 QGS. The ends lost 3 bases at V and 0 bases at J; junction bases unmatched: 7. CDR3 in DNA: TGTGCTCTTGGGGATCTTGGGGGATACCTGTACACCGATAAACTCATCTTT. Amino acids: CALGDLGGYLYTDKLIF.

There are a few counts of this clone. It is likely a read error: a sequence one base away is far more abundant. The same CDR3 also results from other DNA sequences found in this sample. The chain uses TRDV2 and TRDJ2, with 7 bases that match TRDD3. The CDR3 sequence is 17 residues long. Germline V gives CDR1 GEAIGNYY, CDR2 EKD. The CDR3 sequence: CACDTESGGTLTAQLFF. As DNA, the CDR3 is TGTGCCTGTGACACGGAGAGTGGGGGAACTTTGACGGCACAACTCTTCTTT.

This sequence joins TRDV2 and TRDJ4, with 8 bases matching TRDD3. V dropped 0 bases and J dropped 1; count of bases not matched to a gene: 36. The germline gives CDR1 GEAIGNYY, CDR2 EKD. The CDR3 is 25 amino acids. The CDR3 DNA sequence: TGTGCCTGTGACACCGTTCTGGGAAGCTCCTGGGATGGGGGGATAATTTCGGCTTTAAGCAGACCCCTGATCTTT. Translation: CACDTVLGSSWDGGIISALSRPLIF.

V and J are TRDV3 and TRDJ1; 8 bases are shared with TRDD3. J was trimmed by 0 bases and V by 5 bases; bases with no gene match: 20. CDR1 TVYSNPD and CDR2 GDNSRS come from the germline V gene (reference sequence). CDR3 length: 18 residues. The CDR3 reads CAPRLGYDWGSYTDKLIF. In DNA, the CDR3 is TGTGCCCCTCGTTTGGGCTACGACTGGGGGTCGTACACCGATAAACTCATCTTT.

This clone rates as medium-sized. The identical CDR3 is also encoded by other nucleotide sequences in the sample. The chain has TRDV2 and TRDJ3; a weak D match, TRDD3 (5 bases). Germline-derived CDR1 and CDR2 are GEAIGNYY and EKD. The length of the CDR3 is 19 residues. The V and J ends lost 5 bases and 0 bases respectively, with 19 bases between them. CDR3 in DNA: TGTGCCTGTGCCTCACTAAATCCGGGGGGCTCCTGGGACACCCGACAGATGTTTTTC. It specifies CACASLNPGGSWDTRQMFF.

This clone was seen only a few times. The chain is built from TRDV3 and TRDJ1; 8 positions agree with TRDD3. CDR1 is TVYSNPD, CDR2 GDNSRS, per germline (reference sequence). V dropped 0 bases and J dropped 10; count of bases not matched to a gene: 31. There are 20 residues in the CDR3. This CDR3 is CAFRDTSRGAGGPRGEGLIF. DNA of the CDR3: TGTGCCTTTAGGGACACGTCCCGCGGAGCTGGGGGACCCCGAGGAGAGGGACTCATCTTT.

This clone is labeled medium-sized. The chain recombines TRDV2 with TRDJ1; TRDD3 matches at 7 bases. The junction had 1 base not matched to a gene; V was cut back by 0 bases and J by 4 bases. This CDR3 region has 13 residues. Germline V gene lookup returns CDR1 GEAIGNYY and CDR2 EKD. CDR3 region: CACDTWGYDKLIF. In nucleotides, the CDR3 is TGTGCCTGTGACACCTGGGGATACGATAAACTCATCTTT.

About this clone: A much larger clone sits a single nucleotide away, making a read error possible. The CDR3 sequence is CACDTVGPTGGYQLSWDTRQMFF. Here the CDR3 DNA reads TGTGCCTGTGACACCGTGGGCCCAACTGGGGGATACCAATTGTCCTGGGACACCCGACAGATGTTTTTC. The V gene is TRDV2, the J gene TRDJ3, with 12 bases that match TRDD3. CDR1 is GEAIGNYY and CDR2 is EKD in the germline V gene. The CDR3 length is 23 residues. The trim removed 0 bases at V and 1 base at J, leaving 15 bases unmatched.

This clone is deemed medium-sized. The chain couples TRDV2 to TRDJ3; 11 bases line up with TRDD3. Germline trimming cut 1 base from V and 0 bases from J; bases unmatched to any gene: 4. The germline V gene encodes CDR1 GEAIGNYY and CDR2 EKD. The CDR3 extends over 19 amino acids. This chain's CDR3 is CACDTLGDMVSWDTRQMFF. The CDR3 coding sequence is TGTGCCTGTGACACACTGGGGGATATGGTCTCCTGGGACACCCGACAGATGTTTTTC.

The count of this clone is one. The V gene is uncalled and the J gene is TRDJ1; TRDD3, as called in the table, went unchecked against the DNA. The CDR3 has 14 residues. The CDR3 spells CSGGGDRGTDKLIF. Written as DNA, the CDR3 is TGCAGCGGGGGGGGGGACCGGGGAACCGATAAACTCATCTTT.

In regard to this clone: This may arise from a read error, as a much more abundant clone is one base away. CDR3 DNA: TGTGCCTGTGGCAGAGGGACTCCCTTCCTACTTTACTCTAACTGGGGCTTGTACACCGATAAACTCATCTTT. The encoded protein is CACGRGTPFLLYSNWGLYTDKLIF. The chain has TRDV2 and TRDJ1; 9 bases match TRDD2. The CDR3 has 24 amino acids. Unmatched junction bases numbered 33, after V lost 5 bases and J lost 0 bases. Per germline, CDR1 GEAIGNYY and CDR2 EKD.

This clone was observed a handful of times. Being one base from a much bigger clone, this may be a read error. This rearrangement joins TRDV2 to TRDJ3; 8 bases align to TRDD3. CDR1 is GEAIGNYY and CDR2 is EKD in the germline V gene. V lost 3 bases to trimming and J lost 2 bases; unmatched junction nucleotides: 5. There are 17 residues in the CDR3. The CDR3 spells CACDPLGDPWDTRQMFF. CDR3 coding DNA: TGTGCCTGTGACCCCCTGGGGGACCCCTGGGACACCCGACAGATGTTTTTC.

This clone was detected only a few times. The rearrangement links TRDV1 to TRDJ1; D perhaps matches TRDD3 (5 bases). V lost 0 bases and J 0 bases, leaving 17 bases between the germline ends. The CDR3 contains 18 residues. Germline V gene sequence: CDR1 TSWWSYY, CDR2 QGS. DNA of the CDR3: TGTGCTCTTGGGGAACTCCCTAGGGGGCCGCGGTACACCGATAAACTCATCTTT. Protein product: CALGELPRGPRYTDKLIF.

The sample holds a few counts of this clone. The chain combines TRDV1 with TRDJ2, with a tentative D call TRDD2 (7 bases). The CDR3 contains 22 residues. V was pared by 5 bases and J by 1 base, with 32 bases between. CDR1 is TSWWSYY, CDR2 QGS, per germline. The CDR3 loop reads CALGPSLKRRWGVPYLTAQLFF. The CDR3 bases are TGTGCTCTTGGGCCTTCCTTGAAAAGGAGGTGGGGGGTCCCTTATTTGACAGCACAACTCTTCTTT.

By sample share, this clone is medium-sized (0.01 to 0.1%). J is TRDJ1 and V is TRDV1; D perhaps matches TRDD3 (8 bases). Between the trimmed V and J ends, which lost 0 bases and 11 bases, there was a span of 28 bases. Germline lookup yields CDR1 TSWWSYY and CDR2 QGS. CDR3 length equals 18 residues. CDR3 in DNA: TGTGCTCTTGGGGAACTAGGGGTTCCTACGTGGGATACGCGTGCTCTCATCTTT. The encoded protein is CALGELGVPTWDTRALIF.